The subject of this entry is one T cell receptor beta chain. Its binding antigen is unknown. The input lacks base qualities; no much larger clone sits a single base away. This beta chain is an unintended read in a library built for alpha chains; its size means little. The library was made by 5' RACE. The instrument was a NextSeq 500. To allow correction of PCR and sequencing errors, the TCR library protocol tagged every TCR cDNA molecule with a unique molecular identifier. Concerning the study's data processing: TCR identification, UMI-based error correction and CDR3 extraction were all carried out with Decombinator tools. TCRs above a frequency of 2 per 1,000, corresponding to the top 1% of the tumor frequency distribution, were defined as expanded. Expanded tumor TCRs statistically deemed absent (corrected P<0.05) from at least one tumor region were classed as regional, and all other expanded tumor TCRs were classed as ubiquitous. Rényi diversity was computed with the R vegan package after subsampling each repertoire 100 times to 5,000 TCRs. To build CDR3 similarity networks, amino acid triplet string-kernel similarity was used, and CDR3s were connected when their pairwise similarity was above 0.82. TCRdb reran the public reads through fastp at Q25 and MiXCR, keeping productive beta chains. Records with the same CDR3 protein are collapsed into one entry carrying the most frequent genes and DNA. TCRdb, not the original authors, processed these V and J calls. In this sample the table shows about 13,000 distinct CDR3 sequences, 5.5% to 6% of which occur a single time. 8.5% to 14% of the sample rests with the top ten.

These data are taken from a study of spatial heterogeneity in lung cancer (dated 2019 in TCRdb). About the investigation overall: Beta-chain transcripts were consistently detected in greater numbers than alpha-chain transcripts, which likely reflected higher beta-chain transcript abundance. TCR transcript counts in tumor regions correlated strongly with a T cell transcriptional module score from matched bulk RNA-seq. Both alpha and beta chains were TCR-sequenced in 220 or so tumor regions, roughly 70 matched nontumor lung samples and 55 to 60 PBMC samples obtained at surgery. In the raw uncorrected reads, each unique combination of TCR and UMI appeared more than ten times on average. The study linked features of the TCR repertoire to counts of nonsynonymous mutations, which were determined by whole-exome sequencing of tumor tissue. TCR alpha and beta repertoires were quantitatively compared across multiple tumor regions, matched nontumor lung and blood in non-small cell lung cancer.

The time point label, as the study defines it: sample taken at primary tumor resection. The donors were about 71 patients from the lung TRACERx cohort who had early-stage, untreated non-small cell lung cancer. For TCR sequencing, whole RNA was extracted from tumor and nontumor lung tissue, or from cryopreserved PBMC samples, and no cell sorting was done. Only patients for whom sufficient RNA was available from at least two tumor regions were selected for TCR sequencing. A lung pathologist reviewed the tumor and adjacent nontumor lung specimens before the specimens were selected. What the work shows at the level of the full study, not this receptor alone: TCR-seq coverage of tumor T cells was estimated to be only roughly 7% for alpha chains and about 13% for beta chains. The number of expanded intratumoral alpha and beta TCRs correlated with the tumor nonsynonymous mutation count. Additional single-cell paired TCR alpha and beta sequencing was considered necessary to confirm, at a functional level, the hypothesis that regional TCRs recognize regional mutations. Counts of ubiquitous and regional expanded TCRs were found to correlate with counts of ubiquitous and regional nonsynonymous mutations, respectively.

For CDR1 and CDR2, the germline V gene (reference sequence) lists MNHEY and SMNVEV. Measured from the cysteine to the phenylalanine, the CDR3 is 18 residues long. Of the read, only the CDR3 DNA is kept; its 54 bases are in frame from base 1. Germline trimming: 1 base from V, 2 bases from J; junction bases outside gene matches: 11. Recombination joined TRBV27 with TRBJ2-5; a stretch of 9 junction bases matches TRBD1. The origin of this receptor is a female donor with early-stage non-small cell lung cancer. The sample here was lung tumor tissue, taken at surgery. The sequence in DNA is TGTGCCAGCAGTTTATTTCCGATACAGGGGGCATGGCAAGAGACCCAGTACTTC. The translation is CASSLFPIQGAWQETQYF.